The source of this TCR beta chain is a study of blood T cell repertoires in COVID-19. Study-level background: Sources were T cells, B-cell-depleted T cells, or PBMCs; the material itself was cDNA or gDNA.

Germline values: CDR1 LGHDT, CDR2 YNNKEL (reference sequence). This CDR3 has 15 amino acids. V lost 2 bases and J lost 2, with 11 bases in between. In the study's own analysis: Estimated nucleated cell counts came from reference gene primer amplification. The protocol was immunoSEQ multiplex PCR, while the TCRdb copy is restricted to in-frame clones and leaves out a portion. That table gives V, J and clone size, and the DNA gave D and trimming. This table holds fewer than 80,000 clones, around nine tenths found once. Input material: peripheral blood. The V call is TRBV3-1 (or the pseudogene TRBV3-2), the J call TRBJ2-3, with D unclear. The clonotype comes from a human donor in a cohort sampled during active COVID-19. The CDR3 nucleotides read TGTGCCAGCAGCCAAATGGTAACTACCACAGATACGCAGTATTTT. It specifies CASSQMVTTTDTQYF.